This T cell receptor (beta chain) emerged from a study of blood T cell repertoires in COVID-19. Across the study: The cDNA or gDNA used as material had been derived from T cells, B-cell-depleted T cells, or PBMCs.

Profiling relied on immunoSEQ multiplex PCR, and the TCRdb table lists in-frame clones only, not all of them. The sample has some 100,000 clones, approximately 80% seen once. The CDR3 has 12 amino acids. Germline lookup yields CDR1 SGHTA and CDR2 FQGTGA. Trimming stripped 6 bases from V and 6 bases from J, with 9 bases between. The J gene is TRBJ2-1, the V gene TRBV7-3; TRBD2 might be the D (6 bases). Sequencing was done on a sample of peripheral blood. This clonotype originated in a man between 65 and 85 years old with active or convalescent COVID-19. The CDR3 here is CASSGGSNEQFF. CDR3 nucleotide sequence: TGTGCCAGCAGTGGAGGGAGCAATGAGCAGTTCTTC.